These 13 T cell receptor beta chains came from one sample sequenced in a study of regulatory T cells in long-lasting Graves disease. Assembly of TCR beta libraries relied on iRepertoire HTBI primers together with Arm-PCR of CDR3 regions. TCRdb reanalysed the multiplex PCR reads using MiXCR and keeps one entry per CDR3 protein. The sample includes 400,000 to 650,000 distinct CDR3 sequences, more than 15% of them seen just once. Time point denoted: newly diagnosed GD, antithyroid drugs for less than 3 months. Extracted RNA from PBMCs served as the source of the TCR library. This same sample was also taken into another study, of T cells in Graves' hyperthyroidism and ophthalmopathy.

The material was peripheral blood mononuclear cells (PBMCs), obtained at new diagnosis, from a patient treated with antithyroid drugs. Every receptor here comes from a woman aged 40-60 years with Graves disease.

The chain links TRBV12-3 or TRBV12-4 to TRBJ2-2; D is perhaps TRBD1 (5 bases). The CDR3 is 15 residues long. The V end was cut by 6 bases, the J end by 3 bases, with 14 bases between. The CDR3 loop is CASRPGREDTGELFF. CDR3 nucleotides: TGTGCCAGCAGGCCGGGCAGGGAAGACACCGGGGAGCTGTTTTTT.

In its sample, this clonotype was seen many times. The J gene is TRBJ2-3, the V gene TRBV7-9, with D possibly matching TRBD2 (6 bases). This CDR3 comprises 17 residues. Trimming removed 4 bases at V and 0 bases at J, with 17 bases between. CDR1 is SEHNR and CDR2 is FQNEAQ in the germline V gene (reference sequence). Written as DNA, the CDR3 is TGTGCCAGCAGCTCCCCCCCTGGGGGGAGTAGCACAGATACGCAGTATTTT. Amino acid sequence: CASSSPPGGSSTDTQYF.

This clonotype has a count of ten or more. The rearrangement uses TRBV30 and TRBJ1-1; no definite D call. Germline lookup yields CDR1 GTSNPN and CDR2 SVGIG (reference sequence). This CDR3 is 16 amino acids long. Deletions cut 0 bases from V and 6 bases from J, with 20 bases between. CDR3 protein: CAWSVRETLDYPEAFF. CDR3 in DNA: TGTGCCTGGAGTGTACGGGAAACACTCGATTACCCTGAAGCTTTCTTT. Variable domain in full (rest from reference TRBV30 and TRBJ1-1): SQTIHQWPATLVQPVGSPLSLECTVEGTSNPNLYWYRQAAGRGLQLLFYSVGIGQISSEVPQNLSASRPQDRQFILSSKKLLLSDSGFYLCAWSVRETLDYPEAFFGQGTRLTVV.

This clonotype was seen repeatedly, ten times or more. This chain links TRBV6-5 with TRBJ1-1, with 11 bases matching TRBD1. The junction had 20 bases not matched to a gene; V was cut back by 4 bases and J by 4 bases. This CDR3 region has 20 residues. Germline-derived CDR1 and CDR2 are MNHEY and SVGAGI. The CDR3 loop reads CASSSATRDRGGLTFTEAFF. CDR3 bases: TGTGCCAGCAGTTCCGCCACTCGGGACAGGGGGGGTTTAACGTTCACTGAAGCTTTCTTT.

Details on this clonotype: This may be a read error, as it is one base from a much larger clone. This chain uses TRBV5-4 with TRBJ2-3; D perhaps matches TRBD2 (5 bases). Trimming took 3 bases from V and 4 from J, leaving 12 bases between them. The length of the CDR3 is 14 residues. Per germline, CDR1 SGHNT and CDR2 YYREEE (reference sequence). CDR3 nucleotides: TGTGCCAGCAGCTCAGCCGTTAGCGCAGATACGCAGTATTTT. It encodes CASSSAVSADTQYF.

This clonotype turned up a few times. The rearrangement uses TRBV13 and TRBJ2-5; TRBD1 agrees at 7 bases. Trimming took 5 bases from V and 5 from J; bases not matched to a gene: 8. The CDR3 is made up of 14 amino acids. The germline V gene encodes CDR1 PRHDT and CDR2 FYEKMQ (reference sequence). CDR3 nucleotides: TGTGCCAGCAGCCGAAGGGACAGTCTCGAGACCCAGTACTTC. As protein: CASSRRDSLETQYF.

The CDR3, as DNA: TGTGCCAGCAGCTCCGGGACAGTTACCGGGGAGCTGTTTTTT. Translated, it gives CASSSGTVTGELFF. The V and J genes are TRBV7-8 and TRBJ2-2, with 7 bases identical to TRBD1. CDR1 and CDR2 (germline): SGHVS, FQNEAQ. This CDR3 has 14 residues. The V segment lost 4 bases and the J segment 5 bases; nucleotides outside the gene matches: 4.

This chain connects TRBV29-1 to TRBJ1-2; 9 bases line up with TRBD1. V was pared by 4 bases and J by 8 bases, with 5 bases of the junction left unmatched. The CDR3 loop spans 12 amino acids. The germline gives CDR1 SQVTM, CDR2 ANQGSEA. The CDR3 loop is CSVGGTGTGYTF. The CDR3, as DNA: TGCAGCGTTGGAGGGACAGGGACGGGCTACACCTTC.

This clonotype occurred a few times. The chain employs TRBV11-2 and TRBJ2-2; D assignment may be TRBD1 or TRBD2 (5 bases each). The CDR3 runs to 16 residues. Trimming removed 5 bases at V and 1 base at J, with 14 bases between. The germline gives CDR1 SGHAT, CDR2 FQNNGV. The CDR3 loop reads CASSLPGRRNTGELFF. CDR3 nucleotide sequence: TGTGCCAGCAGCCTACCGGGACGGAGGAACACCGGGGAGCTGTTTTTT.

There are many counts of this clonotype. The chain joins TRBV30 to TRBJ2-2; D is possibly TRBD1 or TRBD2 (5 bases each). The CDR3 spans 12 residues. V lost 4 bases to trimming and J lost 8 bases, with 11 bases between them. CDR1 is GTSNPN, CDR2 SVGIG, per germline (reference sequence). The CDR3 coding sequence is TGTGCCTGGAAGCTCGGGGCGGGGGAGCTGTTTTTT. It translates to CAWKLGAGELFF.

This clonotype was picked up many times. The chain joins TRBV3-1 to TRBJ2-1; TRBD2 agrees at 8 bases. The CDR3 consists of 15 residues. CDR1 is LGHDT and CDR2 is YNNKEL in the germline V gene (reference sequence). V trimming: 4 bases; J trimming: 7 bases; junction bases outside the gene matches: 9. CDR3 sequence (DNA): TGTGCCAGCAGCCCAGGCGGGGGGCTAGGAAATGAGCAGTTCTTC. This gives the protein CASSPGGGLGNEQFF.

The sample holds many counts of this clonotype. This chain joins TRBV12-3 or TRBV12-4 and TRBJ2-1; D is unresolved. The germline V and J ends were trimmed by 3 bases and 10 bases, with 13 bases remaining between them. This CDR3 comprises 13 residues. The CDR3 DNA follows: TGTGCCAGCAGTTTCTTAGTCGGTGGGGAGCAGTTCTTC. This codes for CASSFLVGGEQFF.

The J gene is TRBJ2-7, the V gene TRBV12-3 or TRBV12-4; TRBD2 might be the D (5 bases). V lost 5 bases and J 5 bases, leaving 13 bases between the germline ends. This CDR3 is 13 amino acids long. This chain's CDR3 is CASSPGSRNEQYF. DNA for the CDR3: TGTGCCAGCAGTCCGGGATCCCGCAACGAGCAGTACTTC.